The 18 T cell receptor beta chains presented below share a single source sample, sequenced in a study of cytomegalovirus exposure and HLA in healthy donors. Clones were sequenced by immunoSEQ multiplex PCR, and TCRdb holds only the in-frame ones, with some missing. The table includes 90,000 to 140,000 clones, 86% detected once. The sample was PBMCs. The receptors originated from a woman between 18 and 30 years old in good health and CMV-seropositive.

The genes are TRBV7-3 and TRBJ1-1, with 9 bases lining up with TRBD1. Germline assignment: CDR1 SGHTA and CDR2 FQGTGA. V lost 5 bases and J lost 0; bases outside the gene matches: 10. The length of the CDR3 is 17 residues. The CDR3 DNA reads TGTGCCAGCAGCCCAGCGGGGACAGGGATCTTGAACACTGAAGCTTTCTTT. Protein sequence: CASSPAGTGILNTEAFF.

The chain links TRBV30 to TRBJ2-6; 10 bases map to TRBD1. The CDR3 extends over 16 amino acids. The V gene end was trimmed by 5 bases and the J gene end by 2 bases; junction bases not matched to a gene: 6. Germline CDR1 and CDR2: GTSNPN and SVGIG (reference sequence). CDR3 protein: CAWSTGGSPGANVLTF. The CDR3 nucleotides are TGTGCCTGGTCGACAGGGGGCTCCCCTGGGGCCAACGTCCTGACTTTC.

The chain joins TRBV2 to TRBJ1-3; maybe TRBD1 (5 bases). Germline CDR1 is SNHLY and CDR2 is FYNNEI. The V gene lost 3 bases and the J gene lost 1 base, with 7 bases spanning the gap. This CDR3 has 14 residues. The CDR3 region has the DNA TGTGCCAGCAGTGAGGGGCAGTCTGGAAACACCATATATTTT. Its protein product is CASSEGQSGNTIYF.

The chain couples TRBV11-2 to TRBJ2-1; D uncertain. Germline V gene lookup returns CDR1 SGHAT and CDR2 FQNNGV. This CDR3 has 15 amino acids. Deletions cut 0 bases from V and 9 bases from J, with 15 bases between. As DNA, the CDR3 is TGTGCCAGCAGCTTAGAAGAGACACTCGATATTGAGCAGTTCTTC. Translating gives CASSLEETLDIEQFF.

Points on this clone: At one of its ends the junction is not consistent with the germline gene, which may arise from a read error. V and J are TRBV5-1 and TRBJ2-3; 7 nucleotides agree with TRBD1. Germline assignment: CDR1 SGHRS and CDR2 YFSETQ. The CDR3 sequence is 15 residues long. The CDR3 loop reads CASRPAPQGYRVMDF. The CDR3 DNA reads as TGCGCCAGCAGACCAGCCCCACAGGGGTATAGAGTTATGGATTTT.

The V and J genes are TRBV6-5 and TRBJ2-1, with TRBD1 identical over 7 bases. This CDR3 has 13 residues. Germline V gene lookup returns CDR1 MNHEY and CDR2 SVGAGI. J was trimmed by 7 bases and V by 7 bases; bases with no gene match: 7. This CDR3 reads CASTRQGVNEQFF. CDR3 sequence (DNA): TGTGCCAGCACCCGACAGGGCGTGAATGAGCAGTTCTTC.

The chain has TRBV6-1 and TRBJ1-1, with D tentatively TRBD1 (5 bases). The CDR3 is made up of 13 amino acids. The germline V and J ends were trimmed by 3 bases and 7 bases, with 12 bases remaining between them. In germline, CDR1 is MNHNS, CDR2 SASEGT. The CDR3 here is CASSERGNLEAFF. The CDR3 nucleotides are TGTGCCAGCAGTGAGCGGGGCAACCTTGAAGCTTTCTTT.

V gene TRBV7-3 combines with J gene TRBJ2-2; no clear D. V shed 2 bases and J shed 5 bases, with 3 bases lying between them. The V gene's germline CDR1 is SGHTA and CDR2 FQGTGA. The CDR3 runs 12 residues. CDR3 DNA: TGTGCCAGCAGCTTAGCGACCGGGGAGCTGTTTTTT. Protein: CASSLATGELFF.

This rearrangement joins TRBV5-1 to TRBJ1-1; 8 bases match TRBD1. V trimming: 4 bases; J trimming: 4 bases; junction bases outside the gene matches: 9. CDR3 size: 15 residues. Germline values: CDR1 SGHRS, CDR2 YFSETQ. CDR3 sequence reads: CASSGRTGQFTEAFF. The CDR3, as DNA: TGCGCCAGCAGCGGGCGGACAGGGCAATTCACTGAAGCTTTCTTT.

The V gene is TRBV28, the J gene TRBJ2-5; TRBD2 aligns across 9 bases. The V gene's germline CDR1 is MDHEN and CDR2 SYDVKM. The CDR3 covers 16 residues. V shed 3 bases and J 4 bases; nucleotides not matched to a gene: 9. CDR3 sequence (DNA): TGTGCCAGCAGTTTGAGGATCGCGGGAGGGGGAGAGACCCAGTACTTC. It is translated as CASSLRIAGGGETQYF.

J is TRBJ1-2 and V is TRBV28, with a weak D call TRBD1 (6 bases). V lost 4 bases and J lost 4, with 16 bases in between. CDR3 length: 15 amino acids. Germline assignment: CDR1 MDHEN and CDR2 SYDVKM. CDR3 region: CASSSAGAAGYGYTF. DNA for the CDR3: TGTGCCAGCAGTTCGGCAGGGGCCGCGGGCTATGGCTACACCTTC.

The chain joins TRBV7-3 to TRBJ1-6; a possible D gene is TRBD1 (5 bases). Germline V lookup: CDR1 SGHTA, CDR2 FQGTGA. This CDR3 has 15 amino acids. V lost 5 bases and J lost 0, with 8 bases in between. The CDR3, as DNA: TGTGCCAGCAGCCGAGACAGCTCCTATAATTCACCCCTCCACTTT. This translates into CASSRDSSYNSPLHF.

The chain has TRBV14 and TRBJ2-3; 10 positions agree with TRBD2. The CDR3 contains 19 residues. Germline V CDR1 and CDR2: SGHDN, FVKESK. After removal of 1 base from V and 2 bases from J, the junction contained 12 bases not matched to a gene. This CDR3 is CASSQGLAGDWSATDTQYF. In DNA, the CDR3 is TGTGCCAGCAGCCAAGGGCTAGCGGGAGATTGGAGCGCCACAGATACGCAGTATTTT.

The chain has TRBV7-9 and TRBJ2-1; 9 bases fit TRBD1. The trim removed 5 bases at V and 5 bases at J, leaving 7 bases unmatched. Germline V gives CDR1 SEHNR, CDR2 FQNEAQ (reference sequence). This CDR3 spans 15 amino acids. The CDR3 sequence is CASSRGTGRNNEQFF. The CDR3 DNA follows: TGTGCCAGCAGCCGCGGGACAGGGAGAAACAATGAGCAGTTCTTC.

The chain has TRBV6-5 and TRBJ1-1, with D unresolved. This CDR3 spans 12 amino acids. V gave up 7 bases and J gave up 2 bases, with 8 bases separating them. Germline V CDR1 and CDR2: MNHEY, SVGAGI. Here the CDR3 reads CASKEGNTEAFF. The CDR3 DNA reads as TGTGCCAGCAAGGAGGGTAACACTGAAGCTTTCTTT.

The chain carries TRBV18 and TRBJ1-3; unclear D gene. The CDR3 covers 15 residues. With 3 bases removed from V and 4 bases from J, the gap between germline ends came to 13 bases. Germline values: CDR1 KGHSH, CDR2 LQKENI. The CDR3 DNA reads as TGTGCCAGCTCACCCCTAGCGGCAGAAGGAAACACCATATATTTT. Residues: CASSPLAAEGNTIYF.

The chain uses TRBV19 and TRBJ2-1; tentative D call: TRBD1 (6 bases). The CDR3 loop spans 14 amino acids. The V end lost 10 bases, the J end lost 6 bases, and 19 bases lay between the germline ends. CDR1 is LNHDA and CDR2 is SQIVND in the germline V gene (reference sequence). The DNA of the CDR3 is TGTGCCACACGGGACGATAGGGGGACCAATGAGCAGTTCTTC. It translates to CATRDDRGTNEQFF.

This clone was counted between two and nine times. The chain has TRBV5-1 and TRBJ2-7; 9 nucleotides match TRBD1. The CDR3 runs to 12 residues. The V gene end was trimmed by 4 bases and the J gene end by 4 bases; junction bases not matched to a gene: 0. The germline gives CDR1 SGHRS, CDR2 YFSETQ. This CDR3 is CASSGQGYEQYF. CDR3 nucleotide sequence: TGCGCCAGCAGCGGACAGGGGTACGAGCAGTACTTC.